This record looks at one T cell receptor beta chain sequence and its context. Its target is unknown. Only in-frame clones appear in the TCRdb table, and some are missing; sequencing was by immunoSEQ multiplex PCR. Seen here are hundreds of thousands of clones, about nine tenths observed once, and the top ten hold 2% to 2.5%. The data originate from a study of cytomegalovirus exposure and HLA in healthy donors. In germline, CDR1 is MNHEY, CDR2 SMNVEV (reference sequence). Germline trimming cut 8 bases from V and 1 base from J; bases unmatched to any gene: 8. The length of the CDR3 is 14 residues. Whole-study findings and limits: In vitro testing confirmed a few CMV-associated chains as specific for CMV antigens. A classifier reportedly called cytomegalovirus status with high sensitivity and specificity. Subsequent analysis found a tendency for first-cohort TCR clusters to co-occur within the 120 or so validation repertoires.

This clonotype originated in a woman between 18 and 30 years old in good health and CMV-seropositive. The sample comprised PBMCs. The rearrangement uses TRBV27 and TRBJ2-7; 7 nucleotides match TRBD1. As DNA, the CDR3 is TGTGCCAGCCGGCTAGGGACAGATTCCTACGAGCAGTACTTC. Translating gives CASRLGTDSYEQYF.